This T cell receptor (beta chain) was identified during a study of blood T cell dynamics during melanoma immunotherapy (TCRdb year 2020). With regard to the full study: Patients had metastatic melanoma and received first-line pembrolizumab or nivolumab plus ipilimumab as standard of care in the United Kingdom. Peripheral T cell receptor repertoires of metastatic melanoma patients were profiled before and after one cycle of checkpoint inhibitor therapy to find early correlates of response. The training cohort was made up of consecutive patients, while a further independent group of patients from the same centre was pooled to form an external validation set. Results and caveats for the whole study, not just this receptor: Whether the T cell clones behind the repertoire changes were melanoma-specific or instead reflected general immune activation was something the study could not determine. The relatively small sample size was recognized as a factor that could limit how well the results generalize. Patients who later achieved disease control showed a bifurcated PBMC repertoire reorganization at W3, with increased clonality or increased diversity, unlike progressors.

A fixed 350 ng of DNA was loaded for every bulk PBMC sample. TCR beta CDR3 sequences were amplified from genomic DNA using the immunoSEQ TCRb Assay kit according to manufacturer instructions. The KAPA Library Quantification Kit for Illumina platforms was used to quantify pooled libraries by qPCR. Pooled libraries were sequenced on an Illumina NextSeq 500, clustered at roughly 0.55-1.1 pM. The study's own analysis went as follows. TCR data were analyzed with immunoSEQ ANALYZER and the R LymphoSeq package. A rearrangement efficiency score was calculated as productive divided by the sum of productive and non-productive CDR3 sequences. Clonality was measured with the Gini coefficient and diversity with the Renyi index at alpha=1, compared pairwise between timepoints within each patient. In LymphoSeq, clonal relatedness was computed with an edit distance of 3 and repertoire similarity was computed with the Bhattacharyya coefficient. To classify response, a linear discriminant analysis based on week-3 changes in clonality and diversity was built with the R MASS and caret packages. The table comes from immuneACCESS by way of TCRdb, which keeps in-frame sequences with V and J called. Part of the clones is missing from these tables; in studies checked, under half for an unresolved V gene and the rest for unknown reasons. V and J calls and clone size follow that table, whereas D and trimming were derived from the DNA. The sample contains some 4,000 clones, 60% to 85% of them found a single time. The ten largest clones capture 45% to 55% of the sample.

The time point label of this sample denotes: week 3, after first cycle of checkpoint inhibitor. Blood samples were taken before treatment (T0) and at week 3 (W3), following the first cycle of checkpoint blockade. Except for a couple of patients with rapid clinical progression, response was assessed 12 weeks after the first infusion by RECIST 1.1; disease control meant complete response, partial response or stable disease. Any patient who had received prior systemic cancer treatment, was on concomitant immunosuppressant therapy or had synchronous other active malignancies was excluded. To track both circulating cells and T cell turnover, TCR beta was sequenced from bulk PBMC as well as from plasma cell-free DNA. Lymphoprep and SepMate tubes were used to isolate PBMC from blood, and red cell lysis was then performed. QIAamp DNA Blood Mini kits were used to extract DNA from both PBMC and sorted T cell subsets.

About this clone: Its antigen remains unidentified. No base qualities exist here, and no much larger clone lies one base off it.

The specimen comprised blood, sampled from a patient treated with checkpoint blockade. The receptor's source is a human donor with melanoma.

The nucleotides read TGTGCCAGCAGCTCCCTCAGGCTCACCGGGGAGCTGTTTTTT. This translates into CASSSLRLTGELFF. The rearrangement joined TRBV7-8 to TRBJ2-2, with no confidently assigned D gene. CDR1 and CDR2, looked up from the germline V gene, are SGHVS and FQNEAQ. Trimming at the junction amounts to 4 bases on V and 4 bases on J, and the germline ends lie 10 bases apart. The CDR3 contains 14 residues, cysteine and phenylalanine counted. Only CDR3 DNA remains: 42 bases, in frame from the first base.